This T cell receptor (beta chain) was captured in a study of shared clonotypes between healthy human individuals. Losses at the gene ends were 5 bases for V and 1 base for J; bases not matched to a gene: 7. Germline V gene sequence: CDR1 SQVTM, CDR2 ANQGSEA. The CDR3 consists of 14 residues. Whole-study findings and limits: In contrast to clonotypes shared by all four donors, non-shared clonotypes had lower generation probabilities.

For this clone: Its antigen is still unknown.

The study ran the assay at deep level. Replicate PCRs for sorted subsets used about 200 ng DNA; this equaled about 30,000 T cell genomes. Libraries were prepared by immunoSEQ multiplex PCR; TCRdb keeps only in-frame clonotypes and omits some of them. This sample has 1.5 million to 2.5 million clones, with about 94% found just once. Naive CD8 cells lacked CD45RO, underwent positive selection for CCR7 and left out terminally differentiated effector memory CD45RA+ cells. Specimen: naive CD8+ T cells sorted from blood. The receptor was derived from a man aged 18 to 29 in good health. The chain has TRBV29-1 and TRBJ2-7; 8 nucleotides match TRBD1. CDR3 nucleotide sequence: TGCAGCGTTCATGACAGGGGAGATTCCTACGAGCAGTACTTC. Protein: CSVHDRGDSYEQYF.